These 11 T cell receptor beta chains share one sample of origin, sequenced in a study of regulatory T cells in long-lasting Graves disease. Time point indicated: newly diagnosed GD, antithyroid drugs for less than 3 months. The authors made the TCR library using RNA they extracted from PBMCs. Sequencing libraries for TCR beta were prepared with iRepertoire HTBI primers and Arm-PCR of CDR3 regions. TCRdb reanalysed the multiplex PCR reads using MiXCR and keeps one entry per CDR3 protein. The sample consists of about 530,000 distinct CDR3 sequences, roughly a sixth of them appearing once. The same specimen was also included in a second study, on T cells in Graves' hyperthyroidism and ophthalmopathy.

The sequenced sample was peripheral blood mononuclear cells (PBMCs), obtained at new diagnosis, from a patient treated with antithyroid drugs. These receptor sequences come from a woman aged 35-65 years with Graves disease.

This clonotype was seen at least ten times. The CDR3: CASSVEGSTGELFF. The CDR3 nucleotides read TGTGCCAGTAGTGTGGAAGGGAGCACCGGGGAGCTGTTTTTT. The chain employs TRBV19 and TRBJ2-2; possible D gene TRBD2, 5 bases. The CDR3 has 14 amino acids. The V end lost 5 bases, the J end lost 4 bases, and 11 bases lay between the germline ends. Germline loops: CDR1 LNHDA, CDR2 SQIVND (reference sequence).

This clonotype was counted a few times. The V and J genes are TRBV6-1 and TRBJ1-2; no definite D call. The ends were cut back, 11 bases at V and 4 bases at J, with 32 bases in the middle. The germline CDR1 and CDR2 sequences are MNHNS and SASEGT. CDR3 length equals 18 residues. CDR3 loop: CASSRLVRRKDMAYGYTF. The DNA of the CDR3 is TGTGCCTCAAGTCGGTTAGTACGTAGAAAGGATATGGCCTATGGCTACACCTTC.

V gene TRBV12-3 or TRBV12-4 combines with J gene TRBJ2-2; TRBD1 agrees at 7 bases. CDR3 length: 15 residues. Trimming removed 10 bases from V and 0 bases from J; junction bases left unmatched: 8. The CDR3 bases are TGTGCCATAGACCTCGGGACAGCGAACACCGGGGAGCTGTTTTTT. Translated: CAIDLGTANTGELFF.

This clonotype was counted ten times or more. V gene TRBV7-2 combines with J gene TRBJ1-4, with D tentatively TRBD1 (5 bases). CDR3 size: 17 residues. Trimming removed 3 bases from V and 0 bases from J, with 14 bases in between. CDR1 and CDR2 from the germline V gene are SGHTA and FQGNSA. CDR3 protein: CASSFGGAASTNEKLFF. The CDR3 coding sequence is TGTGCCAGCAGCTTCGGTGGGGCAGCGTCAACTAATGAAAAACTGTTTTTT.

This clonotype occurred many times. V and J are TRBV5-1 and TRBJ1-1; 7 bases are a match to TRBD1. The V gene's germline CDR1 is SGHRS and CDR2 YFSETQ. Trimming took 4 bases from V and 1 from J; bases not matched to a gene: 13. CDR3 size: 17 residues. CDR3 residues: CASSPQTGTGQNTEAFF. Here the CDR3 DNA reads TGCGCCAGCAGCCCGCAGACAGGGACCGGTCAGAACACTGAAGCTTTCTTT.

This chain joins TRBV2 and TRBJ1-2; D not certain. CDR3 length: 11 residues. CDR1 and CDR2 from the germline V gene are SNHLY and FYNNEI. Trimming left V 7 bases short and J 8 bases short, with 11 bases between. CDR3 sequence: CASKVGYGYTF. The CDR3 DNA reads TGTGCCAGCAAAGTAGGGTACGGCTACACCTTC.

A word on this clonotype: The junction shows a germline mismatch at one end, possibly a read error. This chain uses TRBV28 with TRBJ2-7; D might be TRBD1 or TRBD2, each matching 6 bases. The germline CDR1 and CDR2 sequences are MDHEN and SYDVKM. The CDR3 is 13 residues long. CDR3 in DNA: TGTGCCAGCAGGGGGGGCGGCCTGGGAGAGCGGTACTTC. The encoded protein is CASRGGGLGERYF. The variable domain in full, with the rest retrieved from reference TRBV28 and TRBJ2-7, is DVKVTQSSRYLVKRTGEKVFLECVQDMDHENMFWYRQDPGLGLRLIYFSYDVKMKEKGDIPEGYSVSREKKERFSLILESASTNQTSMYLCASRGGGLGERYFGPGTRLTVT.

The sample holds many counts of this clonotype. V and J are TRBV7-2 and TRBJ2-7, with D perhaps matching TRBD1 (6 bases). The CDR3 loop spans 14 amino acids. From germline, CDR1 is SGHTA and CDR2 FQGNSA. Trimming pared 5 bases from V and 3 bases from J, leaving 14 bases between. CDR3 residues: CASSRNRVGYEQYF. The DNA of the CDR3 is TGTGCCAGCAGCCGTAACAGGGTCGGCTACGAGCAGTACTTC.

Only a few counts were recorded for this clonotype. V is TRBV10-3 and J is TRBJ1-5; D gene ambiguous. Germline assignment: CDR1 ENHRY and CDR2 SYGVKD. This CDR3 region has 19 residues. The V and J ends lost 0 bases and 1 base respectively, with 19 bases between them. In nucleotides, the CDR3 is TGTGCCATCAGTGAGTCTAGGACCTCCCGGGGAGTGAGCAATCAGCCCCAGCATTTT. Protein sequence: CAISESRTSRGVSNQPQHF.

The chain combines TRBV5-5 with TRBJ1-1; D not certain. V dropped 0 bases and J dropped 3 bases, with 9 bases sitting between them. This CDR3 spans 14 amino acids. CDR1 and CDR2 (germline): SGHKS, YYEKEE (reference sequence). CDR3 coding DNA: TGTGCCAGCAGCTTGGGGGTTCGGGACACTGAAGCTTTCTTT. Its translation is CASSLGVRDTEAFF.

This clonotype has just a few counts. This chain uses TRBV5-5 with TRBJ1-5, with D unclear. Looked up from germline, CDR1 is SGHKS and CDR2 is YYEKEE (reference sequence). The CDR3 contains 17 residues. Trimming stripped 4 bases from V and 3 bases from J, with 20 bases between. DNA for the CDR3: TGTGCCAGCAGCCCCGTACCCTCAGACATCTCCAATCAGCCCCAGCATTTT. Protein product: CASSPVPSDISNQPQHF.